This T cell receptor (beta chain) comes out of a study of blood T cell repertoires in COVID-19. Study information: The origin of the acute and convalescent COVID-19 samples was the United States, Italy and Spain.

The CDR3 sequence is 12 residues long. Germline V gene sequence: CDR1 GTSNPN, CDR2 SVGIG (reference sequence). Trimming removed 4 bases at V and 2 bases at J, with 8 bases between. Repertoires were generated with immunoSEQ multiplex PCR, while TCRdb's copy carries only in-frame clones and drops some. The sample has 200,000 to 300,000 clones; 65% to 90% are singletons. This clonotype was sampled from a young man with active or convalescent COVID-19. Sequencing was carried out using peripheral blood. This chain connects TRBV30 to TRBJ1-1; D might be TRBD1 (5 bases). The CDR3 coding sequence is TGTGCCTGGACAGGGTTCAACACTGAAGCTTTCTTT. This encodes CAWTGFNTEAFF.